The TCR beta chain described here comes from a study of T cell responses to AZD1222 COVID-19 vaccine. Study-wide findings and caveats: In a largely white British group with more females than males, clonal diversity was possibly underestimated. Repertoires were collected only later (after the peak T cell response had occurred).

There are a few counts of this clone. The antigen remains unidentified. The protocol was immunoSEQ multiplex PCR, while the TCRdb copy is restricted to in-frame clones and leaves out a portion. The sample has approximately 100,000 clones, around 94% seen once; the top ten hold approximately 2.2%. Germline V gene data show CDR1 as SGHDN and CDR2 as FVKESK. V gave up 5 bases and J gave up 4 bases, with 6 bases separating them. This CDR3 has 11 residues. The gene calls are TRBV14 and TRBJ2-7; no clear D. The source material was peripheral blood, sampled on day 0 of AZD1222 vaccination. This TCR came from an adult in good health. In nucleotides, the CDR3 is TGTGCCAGCAGCTTCAGTTACGAGCAGTACTTC. Translating gives CASSFSYEQYF.